This T cell receptor (beta chain) came from a study of OX40 agonist ivuxolimab in advanced cancers. V lost 1 base and J lost 4, with 5 bases in between. The CDR3 is 13 amino acids. Germline assignment: CDR1 SGHAT and CDR2 FQNNGV. The assay was immunoSEQ multiplex PCR, and TCRdb's table has in-frame clones only and misses some. This table has about 69,000 clones, approximately 91% appearing once. This TCR was sampled from an adult with an advanced solid tumor such as melanoma, head and neck, liver or kidney cancer. The sample was CD4+ or CD8+ T cells sorted from blood, taken in a trial of the OX40 agonist ivuxolimab. The V and J genes are TRBV11-2 and TRBJ1-5; D is uncertain. The CDR3 coding sequence is TGTGCCAGCAGCTTAGGGCGAAATCAGCCCCAGCATTTT. Translated, it gives CASSLGRNQPQHF.